This T cell receptor (beta chain) was recorded in a study of control samples from healthy donors and cancer patients. V lost 0 bases and J lost 5, with 13 bases in between. The CDR3 consists of 16 residues. Per germline, CDR1 KGHDR and CDR2 SFDVKD. TCRdb's table, derived via immunoSEQ multiplex PCR, lists solely in-frame clones and lacks some. The sample comprises some 220,000 clones, around 94% of which are singletons, and over 1.2% rests with the top ten. Sequencing was performed on blood. The rearrangement links TRBV24-1 to TRBJ2-1, with D uncertain. The clonotype comes from a man in his fifties in good health. The DNA for the CDR3 is TGTGCCACCAGTGATTTGGAGCGTGGGGTCCACAATGAGCAGTTCTTC. This codes for CATSDLERGVHNEQFF.